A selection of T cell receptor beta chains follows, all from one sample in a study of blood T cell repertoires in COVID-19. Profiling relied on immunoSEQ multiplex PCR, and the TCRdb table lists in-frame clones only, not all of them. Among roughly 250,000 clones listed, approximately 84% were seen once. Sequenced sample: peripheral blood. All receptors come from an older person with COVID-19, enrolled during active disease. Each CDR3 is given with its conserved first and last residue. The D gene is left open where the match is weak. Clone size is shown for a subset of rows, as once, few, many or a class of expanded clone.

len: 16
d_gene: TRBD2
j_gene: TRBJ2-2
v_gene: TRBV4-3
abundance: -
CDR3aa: CASSQRLAGGIRELFF
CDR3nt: TGCGCCAGCAGCCAACGACTAGCGGGGGGGATCAGGGAGCTGTTTTTT

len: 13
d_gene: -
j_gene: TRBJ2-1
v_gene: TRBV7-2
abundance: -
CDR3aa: CASSLNRNNEQFF
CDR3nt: TGTGCCAGCAGCTTAAACAGAAACAATGAGCAGTTCTTC

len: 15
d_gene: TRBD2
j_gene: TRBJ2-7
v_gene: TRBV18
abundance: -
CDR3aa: CASSLKTSGSHEQYF
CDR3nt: TGTGCCAGCTCACTGAAGACTAGCGGGAGCCACGAGCAGTACTTC

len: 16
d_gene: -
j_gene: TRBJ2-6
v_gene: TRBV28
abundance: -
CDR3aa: CASNKPGNSGANVLTF
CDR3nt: TGTGCCAGCAACAAACCAGGGAACTCTGGGGCCAACGTCCTGACTTTC

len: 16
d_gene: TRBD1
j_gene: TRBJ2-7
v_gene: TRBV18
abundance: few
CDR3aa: CASSPPRDRLNYEQYF
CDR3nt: TGTGCCAGCTCACCACCGCGGGACAGGCTTAACTACGAGCAGTACTTC

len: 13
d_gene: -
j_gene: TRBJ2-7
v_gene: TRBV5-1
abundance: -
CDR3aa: CASSYAGSYEQYF
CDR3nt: TGCGCCAGCAGTTATGCGGGCTCTTACGAGCAGTACTTC

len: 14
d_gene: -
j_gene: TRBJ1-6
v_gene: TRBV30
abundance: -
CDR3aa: CAWLKSSYNSPLHF
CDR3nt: TGTGCCTGGCTCAAGAGCTCCTATAATTCACCCCTCCACTTT

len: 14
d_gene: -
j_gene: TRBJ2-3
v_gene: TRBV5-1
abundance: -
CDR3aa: CASSLDRVADTQYF
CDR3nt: TGCGCCAGCAGCTTGGACAGGGTAGCAGATACGCAGTATTTT

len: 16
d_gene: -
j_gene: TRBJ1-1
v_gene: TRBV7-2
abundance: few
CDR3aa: CASSRPTQTKNTEAFF
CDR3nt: TGTGCCAGCAGCCGGCCAACTCAGACAAAGAACACTGAAGCTTTCTTT

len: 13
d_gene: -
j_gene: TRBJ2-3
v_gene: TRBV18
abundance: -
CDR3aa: CASSNRETDTQYF
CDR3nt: TGTGCCAGCTCAAACAGGGAAACAGATACGCAGTATTTT

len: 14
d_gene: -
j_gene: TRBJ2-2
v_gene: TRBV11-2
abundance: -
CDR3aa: CASSRTGNTGELFF
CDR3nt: TGTGCCAGCAGCCGAACAGGGAACACCGGGGAGCTGTTTTTT

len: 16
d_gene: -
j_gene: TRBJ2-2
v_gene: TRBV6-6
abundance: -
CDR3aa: CASSYSETRNTGELFF
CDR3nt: TGTGCCAGCAGTTACTCAGAGACAAGGAACACCGGGGAGCTGTTTTTT

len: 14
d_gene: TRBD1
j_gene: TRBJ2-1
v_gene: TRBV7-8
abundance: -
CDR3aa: CASSAWTGNNEQFF
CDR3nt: TGTGCCAGCAGCGCCTGGACAGGAAACAATGAGCAGTTCTTC

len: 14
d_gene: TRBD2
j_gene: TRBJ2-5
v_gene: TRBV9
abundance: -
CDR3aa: CASSVGLGQETQYF
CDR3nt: TGTGCCAGCAGCGTCGGACTAGGACAAGAGACCCAGTACTTC

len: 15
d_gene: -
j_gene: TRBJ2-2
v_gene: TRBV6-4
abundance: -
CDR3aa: CASTVDSSNTGELFF
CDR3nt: TGTGCCAGCACGGTGGACAGTTCGAACACCGGGGAGCTGTTTTTT

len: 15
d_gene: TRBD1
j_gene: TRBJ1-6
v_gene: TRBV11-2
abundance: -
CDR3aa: CASSSRQGAGSPLHF
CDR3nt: TGTGCCAGCAGCTCCCGACAGGGGGCTGGATCACCCCTCCACTTT

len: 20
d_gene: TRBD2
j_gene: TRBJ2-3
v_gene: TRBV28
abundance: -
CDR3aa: CASSSQSWVAGPVGTDTQYF
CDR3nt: TGTGCCAGCAGTTCGCAGTCGTGGGTAGCGGGCCCGGTGGGCACAGATACGCAGTATTTT

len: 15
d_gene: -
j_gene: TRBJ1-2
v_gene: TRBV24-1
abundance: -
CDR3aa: CATSGGGGSGYGYTF
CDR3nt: TGTGCCACCAGTGGAGGGGGGGGATCCGGCTATGGCTACACCTTC

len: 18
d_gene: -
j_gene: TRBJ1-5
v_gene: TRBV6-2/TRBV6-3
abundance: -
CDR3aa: CASSRNAGRSHLNQPQHF
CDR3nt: TGTGCCAGCAGTCGCAATGCGGGGCGGTCTCATCTCAATCAGCCCCAGCATTTT

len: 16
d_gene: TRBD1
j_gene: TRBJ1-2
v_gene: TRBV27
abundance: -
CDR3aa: CASSLSRTGPRYGYTF
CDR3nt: TGTGCCAGCAGTTTATCGCGGACAGGGCCAAGGTATGGCTACACCTTC

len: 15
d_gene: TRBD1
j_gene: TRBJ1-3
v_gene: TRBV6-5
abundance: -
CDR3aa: CASKGQGYSGNTIYF
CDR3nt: TGTGCCAGCAAGGGACAGGGTTACTCTGGAAACACCATATATTTT

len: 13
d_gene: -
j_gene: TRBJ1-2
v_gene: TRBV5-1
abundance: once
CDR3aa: CASSLLENYGYTF
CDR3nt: TGCGCCAGCAGCTTGTTAGAGAACTATGGCTACACCTTC

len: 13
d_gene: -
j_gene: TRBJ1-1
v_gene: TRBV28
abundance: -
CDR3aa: CASSLNRATEAFF
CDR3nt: TGTGCCAGCAGTTTAAACAGGGCCACTGAAGCTTTCTTT

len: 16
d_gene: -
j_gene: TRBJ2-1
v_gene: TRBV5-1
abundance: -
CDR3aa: CASSLVPQPNYNEQFF
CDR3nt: TGCGCCAGCAGCTTGGTCCCACAGCCAAACTACAATGAGCAGTTCTTC

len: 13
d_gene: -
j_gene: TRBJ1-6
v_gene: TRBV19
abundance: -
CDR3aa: CASSMRENSPLHF
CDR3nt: TGTGCCAGTAGCATGAGAGAGAATTCACCCCTCCACTTT

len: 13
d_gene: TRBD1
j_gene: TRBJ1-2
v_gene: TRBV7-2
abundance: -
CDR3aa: CASSSRTGAHYTF
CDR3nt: TGTGCCAGCAGCTCAAGGACAGGGGCACACTACACCTTC